This T cell receptor (beta chain) was profiled in a study of cytomegalovirus exposure and HLA in healthy donors. Study-level results: The classifier reportedly diagnosed cytomegalovirus status with high sensitivity and specificity. Researchers reported in a later analysis that a missense DCLRE1C variant was tied to TCR beta V- and J-gene trimming.

Comments on this clone: Its antigen is undetermined.

Trimming removed 1 base from V and 9 bases from J; junction bases left unmatched: 8. This CDR3 is 15 amino acids long. Germline lookup yields CDR1 GTSNPN and CDR2 SVGIG (reference sequence). PCR used 60 Vbeta primers and 13 Jbeta primers. TCRdb's table, derived via immunoSEQ multiplex PCR, lists solely in-frame clones and lacks some. The sample carries 100,000 to 150,000 clones, 70% to 80% recorded once. V and J are TRBV30 and TRBJ1-6; 8 bases agree with TRBD1. The sample comprised PBMCs. The TCR comes from a man aged 40-50 years in good health and CMV-seronegative. The CDR3 is CAWSGKTGEVSPLHF. The CDR3 DNA follows: TGTGCCTGGAGTGGGAAGACAGGGGAGGTTTCACCCCTCCACTTT. Complete variable domain (other parts from reference TRBV30 and TRBJ1-6): SQTIHQWPATLVQPVGSPLSLECTVEGTSNPNLYWYRQAAGRGLQLLFYSVGIGQISSEVPQNLSASRPQDRQFILSSKKLLLSDSGFYLCAWSGKTGEVSPLHFGNGTRLTVT.